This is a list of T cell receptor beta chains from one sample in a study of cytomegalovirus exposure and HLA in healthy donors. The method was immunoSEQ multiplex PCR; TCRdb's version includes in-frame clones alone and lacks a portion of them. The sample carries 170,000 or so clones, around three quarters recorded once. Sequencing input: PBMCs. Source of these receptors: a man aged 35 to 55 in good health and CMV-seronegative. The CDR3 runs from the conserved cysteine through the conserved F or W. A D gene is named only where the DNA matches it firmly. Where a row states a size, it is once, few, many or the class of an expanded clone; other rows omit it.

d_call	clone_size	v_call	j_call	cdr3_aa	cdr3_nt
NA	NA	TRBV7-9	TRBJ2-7	CASSPPGLREQYF	TGTGCCAGCAGCCCGCCGGGACTTCGCGAGCAGTACTTC
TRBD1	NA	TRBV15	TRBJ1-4	CATNSGTGDEKLFF	TGTGCCACCAATTCGGGGACAGGGGACGAAAAACTGTTTTTT
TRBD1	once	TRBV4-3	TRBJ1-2	CASSQDRDRINYGYTF	TGCGCCAGCAGCCAAGATCGGGACAGGATTAACTATGGCTACACCTTC
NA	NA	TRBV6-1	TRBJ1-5	CASSEESLTRQPQHF	TGTGCCAGCAGTGAGGAGAGCTTAACAAGGCAGCCCCAGCATTTT
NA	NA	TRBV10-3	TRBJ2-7	CAISDEGGAYEQYF	TGTGCCATCAGTGATGAGGGAGGCGCCTACGAGCAGTACTTC
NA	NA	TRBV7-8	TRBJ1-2	CASSRRRDRFYGYTF	TGTGCCAGCAGCCGAAGGAGAGACAGGTTTTATGGCTACACCTTC
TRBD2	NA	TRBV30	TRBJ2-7	CAWSVPVVAGGYEQYF	TGTGCCTGGAGTGTTCCCGTGGTAGCGGGAGGCTACGAGCAGTACTTC
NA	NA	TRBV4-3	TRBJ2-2	CASSQETGRSTGELFF	TGCGCCAGCAGCCAGGAGACAGGGAGGAGCACCGGGGAGCTGTTTTTT
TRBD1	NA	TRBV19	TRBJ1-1	CASSSPGQGARGTEAFF	TGTGCCAGTAGTTCACCGGGACAGGGGGCGAGGGGGACTGAAGCTTTCTTT
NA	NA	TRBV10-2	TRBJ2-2	CASSPTVAGELFF	TGCGCCAGCAGCCCGACAGTCGCCGGGGAGCTGTTTTTT
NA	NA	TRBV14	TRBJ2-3	CASSRDWRHTQYF	TGTGCCAGCAGCCGGGACTGGCGTCATACGCAGTATTTT
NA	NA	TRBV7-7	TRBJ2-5	CASSLAIGMEETQYF	TGTGCCAGCAGCTTAGCGATCGGGATGGAGGAGACCCAGTACTTC
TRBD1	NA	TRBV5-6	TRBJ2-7	CASSLGTGRPYEQYF	TGTGCCAGCAGCCTGGGGACAGGGAGACCCTACGAGCAGTACTTC
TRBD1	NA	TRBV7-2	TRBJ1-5	CASSTRTGDQPQHF	TGTGCCAGCAGCACCCGTACAGGGGATCAGCCCCAGCATTTT
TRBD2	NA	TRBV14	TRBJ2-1	CASSQDWTSGFNEQFF	TGTGCCAGCAGCCAAGATTGGACTAGCGGTTTCAATGAGCAGTTCTTC
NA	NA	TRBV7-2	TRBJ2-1	CASSFPSNEQFF	TGTGCCAGCAGCTTTCCATCCAATGAGCAGTTCTTC
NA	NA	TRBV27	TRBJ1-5	CASSGIYRDHQPQHF	TGTGCCAGCAGTGGAATCTACAGGGATCATCAGCCCCAGCATTTT
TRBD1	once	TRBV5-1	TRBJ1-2	CASTVQGNYGYTF	TGCGCCAGCACCGTACAGGGGAACTATGGCTACACCTTC
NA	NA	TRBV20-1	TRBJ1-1	CSVRVNTEAFF	TGCAGTGTCAGGGTCAACACTGAAGCTTTCTTT
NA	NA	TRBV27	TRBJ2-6	CASSLVGVIGANVLTF	TGTGCCAGCAGTTTGGTCGGTGTAATTGGGGCCAACGTCCTGACTTTC
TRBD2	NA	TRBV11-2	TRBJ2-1	CASSPRLAGALGEQFF	TGTGCCAGCAGCCCTCGACTAGCGGGAGCTCTCGGGGAGCAGTTCTTC
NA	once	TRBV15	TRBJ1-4	CATSREGAKDEKLFF	TGTGCCACCAGCAGGGAAGGGGCCAAAGATGAAAAACTGTTTTTT
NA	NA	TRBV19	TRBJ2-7	CATEQGSYEQYF	TGTGCCACTGAACAGGGATCCTACGAGCAGTACTTC
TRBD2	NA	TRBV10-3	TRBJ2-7	CAIRSGTSGNYEQYF	TGTGCCATCAGATCCGGGACTAGCGGAAACTACGAGCAGTACTTC
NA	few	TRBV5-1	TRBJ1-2	CASSVDGEIRYGYTF	TGCGCCAGCAGCGTCGACGGGGAGATTCGCTATGGCTACACCTTC
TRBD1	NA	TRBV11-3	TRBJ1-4	CASSSTGANEKLFF	TGTGCCAGCAGCTCGACAGGGGCTAATGAAAAACTGTTTTTT
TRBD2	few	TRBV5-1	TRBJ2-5	CASSLGLAGVETQYF	TGCGCCAGCAGCTTGGGACTAGCGGGAGTGGAGACCCAGTACTTC
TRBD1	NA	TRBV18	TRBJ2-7	CASSSGGSYEQYF	TGTGCCAGCTCGTCAGGGGGCTCCTACGAGCAGTACTTC
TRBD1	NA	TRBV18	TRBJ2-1	CASSPPVGQAYNEQFF	TGTGCCAGCTCACCCCCAGTCGGACAGGCCTACAATGAGCAGTTCTTC
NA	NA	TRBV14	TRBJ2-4	CASSPLGAIQYF	TGTGCCAGCAGCCCCCTGGGGGCCATTCAGTACTTC
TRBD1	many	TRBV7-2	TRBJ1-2	CASSSWTGGGYTF	TGTGCCAGCAGCTCCTGGACAGGGGGTGGCTACACCTTC
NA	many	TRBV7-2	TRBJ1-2	CASSSTGYGYTF	TGTGCCAGCAGCTCAACAGGGTATGGCTACACCTTC
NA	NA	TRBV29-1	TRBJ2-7	CSVGRGVDRNEQYF	TGCAGCGTTGGACGCGGGGTTGATAGAAACGAGCAGTACTTC
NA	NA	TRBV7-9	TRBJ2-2	CASSLARPANTGELFF	TGTGCCAGCAGCTTAGCGCGGCCCGCGAACACCGGGGAGCTGTTTTTT
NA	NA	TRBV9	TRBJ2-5	CASSVGNRQETQYF	TGTGCCAGCAGCGTAGGTAACAGACAAGAGACCCAGTACTTC
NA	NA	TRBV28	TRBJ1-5	CASSLNPGGEGIGNNQPQHF	TGTGCCAGCAGTTTAAACCCGGGGGGGGAAGGTATCGGGAACAATCAGCCCCAGCATTTT
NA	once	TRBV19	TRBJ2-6	CASSYTPTAGANVLTF	TGTGCCAGTAGTTACACCCCGACAGCTGGGGCCAACGTCCTGACTTTC
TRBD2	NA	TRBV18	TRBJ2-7	CASSNEVSGVQYF	TGTGCCAGCTCCAACGAGGTTAGCGGGGTGCAGTACTTC
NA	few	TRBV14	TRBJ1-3	CASSQDLGGGNTIYF	TGTGCCAGCAGCCAAGATCTTGGAGGTGGAAACACCATATATTTT
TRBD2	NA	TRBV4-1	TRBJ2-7	CASSHQRESYEQYF	TGCGCCAGCAGCCATCAGCGGGAATCCTACGAGCAGTACTTC
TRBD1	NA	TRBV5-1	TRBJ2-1	CASSLGQGSNEQFF	TGCGCCAGCAGCTTGGGACAGGGGTCCAATGAGCAGTTCTTC
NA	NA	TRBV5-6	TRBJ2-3	CASSLAGLGADTQYF	TGTGCCAGCAGCTTGGCAGGGCTTGGCGCAGATACGCAGTATTTT
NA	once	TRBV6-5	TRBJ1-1	CASTSNMNTEAFF	TGTGCCAGCACCTCTAATATGAACACTGAAGCTTTCTTT
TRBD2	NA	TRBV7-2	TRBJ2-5	CASSLDASGSKTQYF	TGTGCCAGCAGCTTAGACGCTAGCGGGAGCAAGACCCAGTACTTC
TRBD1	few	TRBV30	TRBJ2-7	CAGDRDRQRYEQYF	TGTGCCGGAGACCGGGACAGGCAACGGTACGAGCAGTACTTC
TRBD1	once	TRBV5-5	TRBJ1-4	CASSFPGQGFEKLFF	TGTGCCAGCAGCTTTCCGGGACAGGGGTTTGAAAAACTGTTTTTT
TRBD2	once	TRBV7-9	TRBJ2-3	CASSHDGTRGDTQYF	TGTGCCAGCAGTCACGACGGGACTAGAGGAGATACGCAGTATTTT
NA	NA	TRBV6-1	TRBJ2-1	CASSERGTDYNEQFF	TGTGCCAGCAGTGAACGCGGGACAGACTACAATGAGCAGTTCTTC
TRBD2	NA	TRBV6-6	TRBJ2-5	CASSYGGRRGGETQYF	TGTGCCAGCAGTTACGGGGGACGTCGGGGGGGTGAGACCCAGTACTTC
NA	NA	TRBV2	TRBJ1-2	CASAGGAWYGYTF	TGTGCCAGCGCTGGGGGGGCTTGGTATGGCTACACCTTC
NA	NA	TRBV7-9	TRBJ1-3	CASSFGGDTIYF	TGTGCCAGCAGCTTTGGGGGGGACACCATATATTTT
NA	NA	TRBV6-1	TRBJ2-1	CASSEVGGYNEQFF	TGTGCCAGCAGTGAAGTGGGCGGGTACAATGAGCAGTTCTTC
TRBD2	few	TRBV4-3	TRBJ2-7	CASSLSGGSYEQYF	TGCGCCAGCAGCCTCTCCGGGGGGTCCTACGAGCAGTACTTC
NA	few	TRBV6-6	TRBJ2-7	CASSYREGWSEQYF	TGTGCCAGCAGTTACCGCGAGGGATGGAGCGAGCAGTACTTC
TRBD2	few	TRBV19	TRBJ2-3	CASSLAGGGLDTQYF	TGTGCCAGTAGCCTAGCGGGCGGTGGGTTGGATACGCAGTATTTT
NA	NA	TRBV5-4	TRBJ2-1	CASAFGGSSYNEQFF	TGTGCCAGCGCCTTCGGCGGAAGCTCCTACAATGAGCAGTTCTTC
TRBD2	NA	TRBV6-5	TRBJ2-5	CASTLAGVGETQYF	TGTGCCAGCACCTTAGCGGGAGTGGGAGAGACCCAGTACTTC